The table lists the clone carrying this TCR beta chain with a few counts. Recovered Cohort 3 donors showed two negative PCRs, clearance, or symptom resolution. Method: immunoSEQ multiplex PCR; TCRdb's copy keeps in-frame clones and lacks some. The data show under 300,000 clones, 70% to 90% seen once. This sample is part of a study of blood T cell repertoires in COVID-19. The overall study: Samples representing acute and convalescent COVID-19 were sourced from the United States, Italy and Spain. Nucleic acid was either cDNA or gDNA, and it came from T cells, B-cell-depleted T cells, or PBMCs.

The CDR3 runs to 16 residues. Deletions cut 4 bases from V and 6 bases from J, with 19 bases between. Germline V gene data show CDR1 as SGHNT and CDR2 as YYREEE (reference sequence). The J gene is TRBJ2-2, the V gene TRBV5-4, with a possible D match to TRBD1 (5 bases). This receptor was identified in a woman between 45 and 60 years old who had recovered from COVID-19. The sequencing sample was made of PBMCs or T cells enriched from blood (not recorded which). CDR3 nucleotide sequence: TGTGCCAGCAGCAATAGGGGCCTCAGGCGTCCCGGGGAGCTGTTTTTT. Its translation: CASSNRGLRRPGELFF.